Listed below are T cell receptor beta chains from one sample, sequenced in a study of brain T cells in children with intractable seizures. Sequencing used immunoSEQ multiplex PCR; TCRdb keeps in-frame clones, though not all of them. This sample has about 340,000 clones, with 85% to 95% found just once. Material: peripheral blood, obtained 5 to 6 months after surgery. These receptor sequences come from a boy in the first two years of life with tuberous sclerosis and intractable seizures. CDR3s include the opening cysteine and the closing phenylalanine or tryptophan. D genes are given only for firm matches. For some rows the clone size is stated as once, few or many, or as a class when expanded; others skip it.

v_gene	j_gene	d_gene	abundance	CDR3nt	CDR3aa
TRBV14	TRBJ2-5	TRBD2	NA	TGTGCCAGCAGCCCTGGACTAGCGGGGGTAGAGACCCAGTACTTC	CASSPGLAGVETQYF
TRBV18	TRBJ1-1	NA	NA	TGTGCCAGCGGAGGGATGAACACTGAAGCTTTCTTT	CASGGMNTEAFF
TRBV7-2	TRBJ2-7	NA	NA	TGTGCCAGCAGCTTAGAGCGGTTAACCTACGAGCAGTACTTC	CASSLERLTYEQYF
TRBV7-3	TRBJ2-5	NA	NA	TGTGCCAGCAGACGGGGGACTCCCCAGTACTTC	CASRRGTPQYF
TRBV6-5	TRBJ1-1	NA	NA	TGTGCCAGCAGTTCCAAGGGCCAAGAAGCTTTCTTT	CASSSKGQEAFF
TRBV2	TRBJ1-1	NA	NA	TGTGCCAGCAATAAACGGAACACTGAAGCTTTCTTT	CASNKRNTEAFF
TRBV13	TRBJ1-6	TRBD1	NA	TGTGCCAGCAGCCCTAGAGGGGGTGGACAGGACAATTCACCCCTCCACTTT	CASSPRGGGQDNSPLHF
TRBV4-1	TRBJ2-1	NA	once	TGCGCCAGCAGCCAAGGCGGGACTCCTCCAGGGGATGAGCAGTTCTTC	CASSQGGTPPGDEQFF
TRBV11-3	TRBJ1-1	NA	NA	TGTGCCAGCAGCTTTTCAGGTTTTCGAACTGAAGCTTTCTTT	CASSFSGFRTEAFF
TRBV5-4	TRBJ1-2	NA	NA	TGTGCCGGGGGGGCAGGGAGAGATGGTTATCATGGCTACACCTTC	CAGGAGRDGYHGYTF
TRBV15	TRBJ2-7	NA	NA	TGTGCCACCAGCAGGGAGGGGACATCCTCCTACGAGCAGTACTTC	CATSREGTSSYEQYF
TRBV5-1	TRBJ2-2	TRBD1	NA	TGCGCCAGCGACAGGGGGGCCGACACCGGGGAGCTGTTTTTT	CASDRGADTGELFF
TRBV5-6	TRBJ1-5	NA	NA	TGTGCCAGCAGCTTGGCCTCTAGCAATCAGCCCCAGCATTTT	CASSLASSNQPQHF
TRBV19	TRBJ2-4	TRBD2	NA	TGTGCCAGTACCAAAAGTGGGACTAGTTGGGGTAGTGTCATTCAGTACTTC	CASTKSGTSWGSVIQYF
TRBV12-3/TRBV12-4	TRBJ2-7	TRBD1	NA	TGTGCCAGCACCGCGACAGGGCACGAGCAGTACTTC	CASTATGHEQYF
TRBV5-1	TRBJ2-3	NA	NA	TGCGCCAGCCACCTTGACAGGGATACGCAGTATTTT	CASHLDRDTQYF
TRBV29-1	TRBJ2-7	NA	NA	TGCAGCGTTATAAGGGAACGAGGCTCCTACGAGCAGTACTTC	CSVIRERGSYEQYF
TRBV12-5	TRBJ1-1	NA	NA	TGTGCTAGTGGTTTAACTGACACTGAAGCTTTCTTT	CASGLTDTEAFF
TRBV30	TRBJ1-1	TRBD1	NA	TGTGCCTGGAAATTATCGACGACAGGGCCGGCTTTCTTT	CAWKLSTTGPAFF
TRBV5-4	TRBJ1-1	NA	NA	TGTGCCAGCAGCTTGGTGGCAGCAATGAACACTGAAGCTTTCTTT	CASSLVAAMNTEAFF
TRBV7-2	TRBJ2-2	TRBD2	NA	TGTGCCAGCAGCCCCAGGGACTACCCCCTGAACACCGGGGAGCTGTTTTTT	CASSPRDYPLNTGELFF
TRBV11-3	TRBJ2-7	TRBD1	NA	TGTGCCAGCAGCTCGGAGACAGGGTCAGCCTACGAGCAGTACTTC	CASSSETGSAYEQYF
TRBV24-1	TRBJ2-3	TRBD2	NA	TGTGCCACCAGTGGTTCCCTGGCGGGAGGGCCAGATACGCAGTATTTT	CATSGSLAGGPDTQYF
TRBV7-8	TRBJ2-3	TRBD1	NA	TGTGCCAGCAGCAAGGACAGGGACCCAGATACGCAGTATTTT	CASSKDRDPDTQYF
TRBV24-1	TRBJ1-2	NA	NA	TGTGCCACCAGTGGGCCCTATGGCTACACCTTC	CATSGPYGYTF
TRBV5-1	TRBJ1-6	NA	NA	TGCGCCAGCAGCCCCGGGAGGTATAATTCACCCCTCCACTTT	CASSPGRYNSPLHF
TRBV4-1	TRBJ2-1	TRBD2	few	TGCGCCAGCAGCCACGGGGGGGGTTACAATGAGCAGTTCTTC	CASSHGGGYNEQFF
TRBV4-2	TRBJ2-3	TRBD2	NA	TGTGCCAGCAGCCCTCAACTAGCGGGCACAGATACGCAGTATTTT	CASSPQLAGTDTQYF
TRBV5-1	TRBJ2-1	TRBD1	NA	TGCGCCAGCAGCCGTGCGGGACAGGGATACAATGAGCAGTTCTTC	CASSRAGQGYNEQFF
TRBV6-5	TRBJ1-4	NA	NA	TGTGCCAGCAGTTTTTCCCCGATCCGGGGGGAGGAAAAACTGTTTTTT	CASSFSPIRGEEKLFF
TRBV7-2	TRBJ1-1	NA	NA	TGTGCCAGCAGCCCCTACGACAGTATTAACACTGAAGCTTTCTTT	CASSPYDSINTEAFF
TRBV7-2	TRBJ1-1	NA	NA	TGTGCCAGCAGCTGGCGGCGACAGGTCCCTGAAGCTTTCTTT	CASSWRRQVPEAFF
TRBV12-3/TRBV12-4	TRBJ2-5	NA	NA	TGTGCCAGCACCGATGGGCAAACCCAGTACTTC	CASTDGQTQYF
TRBV4-1	TRBJ2-3	NA	NA	TGCGCCAGCAGCCAAGCAGATACGCAGTATTTT	CASSQADTQYF
TRBV7-6	TRBJ2-1	NA	NA	TGTGCCAGCAGCCCCGGCTTGGGGAATGAGCAGTTCTTC	CASSPGLGNEQFF
TRBV4-1	TRBJ2-1	TRBD2	NA	TGCGCCAGCAGCAGAGCCGGGACTAGCGGTTACAATGAGCAGTTCTTC	CASSRAGTSGYNEQFF
TRBV13	TRBJ1-1	NA	once	TGTGCCAGCAGCCCTCACCTTTCTGAAGCTTTCTTT	CASSPHLSEAFF
TRBV6-6	TRBJ1-4	NA	NA	TGTGCCAGCAGTTACTCGAGTCAGGGCAATGAAAAACTGTTTTTT	CASSYSSQGNEKLFF
TRBV19	TRBJ1-1	NA	NA	TGTGCCAGTAGCCATTTGGGTTCTGGGAACACTGAAGCTTTCTTT	CASSHLGSGNTEAFF
TRBV5-6	TRBJ2-7	NA	NA	TGTGCCAGCAGCTTGAACCCGGGTCACGAGCAGTACTTC	CASSLNPGHEQYF
TRBV20-1	TRBJ2-7	TRBD1	NA	TGCAGTGCTAGTTTTACGGGGACAGCCGAGCAGTACTTC	CSASFTGTAEQYF
TRBV6-5	TRBJ1-3	NA	once	TGTGCCAGCAGTTACTCGAACAGACTCTCTGGAAACACCATATATTTT	CASSYSNRLSGNTIYF
TRBV10-3	TRBJ1-6	NA	NA	TGTGCCATCAGGGGCCTAACAGAGCCCAATTCACCCCTCCACTTT	CAIRGLTEPNSPLHF
TRBV7-9	TRBJ1-3	NA	NA	TGTGCCAGCAGCTTTGATAAGGTTTCTGGAAACACCATATATTTT	CASSFDKVSGNTIYF
TRBV9	TRBJ2-1	TRBD2	NA	TGTGCCAGCAGCGCGACTAGCGGAGGGGAAGAGTTCTTC	CASSATSGGEEFF
TRBV5-1	TRBJ2-7	NA	NA	TGCGCCAGCAGCCTTACTACCTACGAGCAGTACTTC	CASSLTTYEQYF
TRBV29-1	TRBJ1-2	NA	NA	TGCAGCGTCCTTGGGAAGATTGGCGGCTACACCTTC	CSVLGKIGGYTF
TRBV13	TRBJ1-2	TRBD1	once	TGTGCCAGCAGCCTCGGGACAGGGCCGAACCCTAACTATGGCTACACCTTC	CASSLGTGPNPNYGYTF
TRBV3-1/TRBV3-2	TRBJ2-6	TRBD1	NA	TGTGCCAGCAGCCGTAGACAGGGCTCTGGGGCCAACGTCCTGACTTTC	CASSRRQGSGANVLTF
TRBV5-1	TRBJ2-2	NA	once	TGCGCCAGCAGCTTGGTGCGGGTCGGCACCGGGGAGCTGTTTTTT	CASSLVRVGTGELFF
TRBV5-4	TRBJ2-7	NA	once	TGTGCCAGCAGCTTGGGGCCTTTACTGGCCCACGAGCAGTACTTC	CASSLGPLLAHEQYF
TRBV18	TRBJ2-7	NA	NA	TGTGCCAGCTCACCGGGTAGTGCAGACAGCCAAACTATTTACGAGCAGTACTTC	CASSPGSADSQTIYEQYF